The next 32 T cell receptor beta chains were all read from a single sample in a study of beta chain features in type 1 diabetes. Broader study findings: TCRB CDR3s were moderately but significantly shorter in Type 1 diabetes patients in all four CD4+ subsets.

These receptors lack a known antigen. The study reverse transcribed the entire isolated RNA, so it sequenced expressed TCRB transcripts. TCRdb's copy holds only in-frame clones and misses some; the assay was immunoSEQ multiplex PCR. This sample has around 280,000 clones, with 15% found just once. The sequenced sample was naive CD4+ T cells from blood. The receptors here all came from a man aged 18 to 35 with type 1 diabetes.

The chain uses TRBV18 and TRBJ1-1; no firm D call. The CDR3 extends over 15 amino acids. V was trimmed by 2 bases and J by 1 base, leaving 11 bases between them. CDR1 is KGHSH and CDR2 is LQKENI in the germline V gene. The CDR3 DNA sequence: TGTGCCAGCTCACCAAACTTCTTCGGGAACACTGAAGCTTTCTTT. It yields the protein CASSPNFFGNTEAFF.

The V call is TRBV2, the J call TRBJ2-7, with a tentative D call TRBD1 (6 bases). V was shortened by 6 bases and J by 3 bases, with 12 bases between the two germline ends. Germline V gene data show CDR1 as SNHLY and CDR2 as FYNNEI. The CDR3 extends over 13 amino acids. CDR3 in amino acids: CASRGAVSYEQYF. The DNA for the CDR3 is TGTGCCAGCAGGGGGGCAGTGAGCTACGAGCAGTACTTC. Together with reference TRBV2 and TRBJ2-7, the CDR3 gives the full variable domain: EPEVTQTPSHQVTQMGQEVILRCVPISNHLYFYWYRQILGQKVEFLVSFYNNEISEKSEIFDDQFSVERPDGSNFTLKIRSTKLEDSAMYFCASRGAVSYEQYFGPGTRLTVT.

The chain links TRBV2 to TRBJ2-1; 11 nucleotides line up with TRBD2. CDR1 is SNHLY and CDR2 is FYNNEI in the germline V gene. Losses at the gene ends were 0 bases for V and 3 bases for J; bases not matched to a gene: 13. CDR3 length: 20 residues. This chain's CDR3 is CASSEAVWTSGLYFYNEQFF. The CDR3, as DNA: TGTGCCAGCAGTGAAGCGGTCTGGACTAGCGGGCTCTACTTCTACAATGAGCAGTTCTTC.

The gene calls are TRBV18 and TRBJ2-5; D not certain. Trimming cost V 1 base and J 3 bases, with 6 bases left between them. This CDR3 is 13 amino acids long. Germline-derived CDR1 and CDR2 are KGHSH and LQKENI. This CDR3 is CASSPLYKETQYF. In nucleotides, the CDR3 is TGTGCCAGCTCACCACTCTATAAAGAGACCCAGTACTTC. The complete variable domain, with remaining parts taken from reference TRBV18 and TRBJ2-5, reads NAGVMQNPRHLVRRRGQEARLRCSPMKGHSHVYWYRQLPEEGLKFMVYLQKENIIDESGMPKERFSAEFPKEGPSILRIQQVVRGDSAAYFCASSPLYKETQYFGPGTRLLVL.

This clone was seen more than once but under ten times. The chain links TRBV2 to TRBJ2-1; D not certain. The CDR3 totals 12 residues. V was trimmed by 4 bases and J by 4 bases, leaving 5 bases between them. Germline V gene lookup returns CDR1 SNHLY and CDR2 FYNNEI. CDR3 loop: CASSVVYNEQFF. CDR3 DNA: TGTGCCAGCAGTGTAGTTTACAATGAGCAGTTCTTC. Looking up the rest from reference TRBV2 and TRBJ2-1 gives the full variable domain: EPEVTQTPSHQVTQMGQEVILRCVPISNHLYFYWYRQILGQKVEFLVSFYNNEISEKSEIFDDQFSVERPDGSNFTLKIRSTKLEDSAMYFCASSVVYNEQFFGPGTRLTVL.

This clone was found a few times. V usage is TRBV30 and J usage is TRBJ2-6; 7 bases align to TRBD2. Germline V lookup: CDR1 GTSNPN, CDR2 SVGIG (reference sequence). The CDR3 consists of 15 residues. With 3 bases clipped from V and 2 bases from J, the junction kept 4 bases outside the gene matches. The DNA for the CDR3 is TGTGCCTGGAGGGGAGGGCCCGCTGGGGCCAACGTCCTGACTTTC. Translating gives CAWRGGPAGANVLTF.

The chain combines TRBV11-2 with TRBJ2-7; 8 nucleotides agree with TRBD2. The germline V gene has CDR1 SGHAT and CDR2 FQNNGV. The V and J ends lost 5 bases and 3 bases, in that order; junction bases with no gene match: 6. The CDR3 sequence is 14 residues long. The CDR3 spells CASSLSGALYEQYF. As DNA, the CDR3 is TGTGCCAGCAGCCTTAGCGGGGCCCTCTACGAGCAGTACTTC.

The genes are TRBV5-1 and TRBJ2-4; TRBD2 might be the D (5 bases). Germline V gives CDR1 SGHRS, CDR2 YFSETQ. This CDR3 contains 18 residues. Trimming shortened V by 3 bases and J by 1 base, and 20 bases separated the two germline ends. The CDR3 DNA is TGCGCCAGCAGCTCGGGCCTGAGGGCGCTGAGGGCCAAAAACATTCAGTACTTC. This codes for CASSSGLRALRAKNIQYF.

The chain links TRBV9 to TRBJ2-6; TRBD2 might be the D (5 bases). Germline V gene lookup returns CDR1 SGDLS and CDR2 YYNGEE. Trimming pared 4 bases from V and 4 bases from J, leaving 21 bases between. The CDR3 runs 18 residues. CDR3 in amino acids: CASSPPLGVALGANVLTF. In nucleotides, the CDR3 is TGTGCCAGCAGCCCCCCCCTCGGGGTAGCGTTAGGGGCCAACGTCCTGACTTTC.

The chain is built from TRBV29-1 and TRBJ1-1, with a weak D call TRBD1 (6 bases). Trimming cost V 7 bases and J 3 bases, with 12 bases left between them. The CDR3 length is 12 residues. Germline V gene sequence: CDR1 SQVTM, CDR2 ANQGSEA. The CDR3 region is CSGHRVDTEAFF. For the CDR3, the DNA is TGCAGCGGCCACAGGGTCGACACTGAAGCTTTCTTT.

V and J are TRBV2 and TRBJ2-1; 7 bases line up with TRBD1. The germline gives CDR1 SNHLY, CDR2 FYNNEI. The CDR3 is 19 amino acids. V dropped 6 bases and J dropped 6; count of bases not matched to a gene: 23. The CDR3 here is CASRATGTSRGRAGNEQFF. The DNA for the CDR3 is TGTGCCAGCAGAGCGACAGGGACCTCTCGGGGACGGGCAGGCAATGAGCAGTTCTTC. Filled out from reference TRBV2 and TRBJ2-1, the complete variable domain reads EPEVTQTPSHQVTQMGQEVILRCVPISNHLYFYWYRQILGQKVEFLVSFYNNEISEKSEIFDDQFSVERPDGSNFTLKIRSTKLEDSAMYFCASRATGTSRGRAGNEQFFGPGTRLTVL.

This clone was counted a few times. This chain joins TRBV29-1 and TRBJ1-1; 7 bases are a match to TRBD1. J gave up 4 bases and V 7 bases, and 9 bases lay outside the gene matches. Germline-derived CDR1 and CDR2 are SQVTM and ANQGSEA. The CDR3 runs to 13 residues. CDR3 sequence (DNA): TGCAGCGGGGACCGGGACAGCGGCACTGAAGCTTTCTTT. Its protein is CSGDRDSGTEAFF.

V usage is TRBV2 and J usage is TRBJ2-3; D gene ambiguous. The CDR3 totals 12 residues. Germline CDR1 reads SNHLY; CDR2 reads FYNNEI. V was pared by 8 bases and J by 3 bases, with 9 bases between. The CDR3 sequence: CASRRLTDTQYF. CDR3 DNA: TGTGCCAGCCGCAGACTTACAGATACGCAGTATTTT.

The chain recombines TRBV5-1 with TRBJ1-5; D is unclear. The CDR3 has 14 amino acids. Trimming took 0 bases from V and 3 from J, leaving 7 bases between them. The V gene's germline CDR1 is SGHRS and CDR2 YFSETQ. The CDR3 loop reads CASSLGHTNQPQHF. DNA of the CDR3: TGCGCCAGCAGCTTGGGTCACACCAATCAGCCCCAGCATTTT. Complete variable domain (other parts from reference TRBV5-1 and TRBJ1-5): KAGVTQTPRYLIKTRGQQVTLSCSPISGHRSVSWYQQTPGQGLQFLFEYFSETQRNKGNFPGRFSGRQFSNSRSEMNVSTLELGDSALYLCASSLGHTNQPQHFGDGTRLSIL.

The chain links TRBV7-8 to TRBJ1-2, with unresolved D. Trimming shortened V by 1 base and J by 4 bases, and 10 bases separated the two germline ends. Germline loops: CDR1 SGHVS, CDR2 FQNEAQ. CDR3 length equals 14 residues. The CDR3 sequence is CASSLVSESYGYTF. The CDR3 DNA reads TGTGCCAGCAGCTTAGTATCAGAATCCTATGGCTACACCTTC.

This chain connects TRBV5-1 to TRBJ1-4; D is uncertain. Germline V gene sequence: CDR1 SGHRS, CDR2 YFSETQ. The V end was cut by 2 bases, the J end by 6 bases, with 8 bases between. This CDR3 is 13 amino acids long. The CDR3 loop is CASSFRNDEKLFF. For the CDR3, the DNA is TGCGCCAGCAGCTTCAGGAATGATGAAAAACTGTTTTTT.

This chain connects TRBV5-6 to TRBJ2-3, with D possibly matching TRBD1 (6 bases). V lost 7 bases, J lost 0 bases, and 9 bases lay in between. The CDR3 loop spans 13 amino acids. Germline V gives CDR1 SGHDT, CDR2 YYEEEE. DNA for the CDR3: TGTGCCAGCCGGACAGTGAGCACAGATACGCAGTATTTT. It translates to CASRTVSTDTQYF.

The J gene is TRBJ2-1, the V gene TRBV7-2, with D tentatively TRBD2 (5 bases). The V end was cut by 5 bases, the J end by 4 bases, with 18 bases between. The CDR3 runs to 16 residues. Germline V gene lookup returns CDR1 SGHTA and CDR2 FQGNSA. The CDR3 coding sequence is TGTGCCAGCAGCGTCCTCAGCGGAGCTGGTTACAATGAGCAGTTCTTC. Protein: CASSVLSGAGYNEQFF.

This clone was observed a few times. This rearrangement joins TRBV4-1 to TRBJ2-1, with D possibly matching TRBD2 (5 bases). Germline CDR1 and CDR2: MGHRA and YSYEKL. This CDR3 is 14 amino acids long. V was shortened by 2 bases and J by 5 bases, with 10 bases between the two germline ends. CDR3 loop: CASSQIGNNNEQFF. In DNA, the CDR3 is TGCGCCAGCAGCCAAATCGGGAATAACAATGAGCAGTTCTTC.

The CDR3 here is CASSTGHLNTEAFF. Written as DNA, the CDR3 is TGCGCCAGCAGCACGGGACACCTGAACACTGAAGCTTTCTTT. The J gene is TRBJ1-1, the V gene TRBV5-1; maybe TRBD1 (6 bases). V was clipped by 4 bases and J by 0 bases, with 10 bases between them. Germline V gene lookup returns CDR1 SGHRS and CDR2 YFSETQ. The CDR3 is made up of 14 amino acids.

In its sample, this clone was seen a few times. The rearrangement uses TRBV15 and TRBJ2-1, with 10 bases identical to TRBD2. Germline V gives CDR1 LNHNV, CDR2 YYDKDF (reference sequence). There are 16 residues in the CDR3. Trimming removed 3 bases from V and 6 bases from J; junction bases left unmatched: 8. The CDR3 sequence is CATSSRYSGGSNEQFF. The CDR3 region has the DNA TGTGCCACCAGCAGCCGCTATAGCGGGGGGTCCAATGAGCAGTTCTTC.

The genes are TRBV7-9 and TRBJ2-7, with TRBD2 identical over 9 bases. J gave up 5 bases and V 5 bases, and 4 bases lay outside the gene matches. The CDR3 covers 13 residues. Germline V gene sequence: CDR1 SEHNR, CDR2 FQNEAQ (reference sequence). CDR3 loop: CASSPRGGDEQYF. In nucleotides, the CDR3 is TGTGCCAGCAGCCCGCGGGGGGGGGACGAGCAGTACTTC.

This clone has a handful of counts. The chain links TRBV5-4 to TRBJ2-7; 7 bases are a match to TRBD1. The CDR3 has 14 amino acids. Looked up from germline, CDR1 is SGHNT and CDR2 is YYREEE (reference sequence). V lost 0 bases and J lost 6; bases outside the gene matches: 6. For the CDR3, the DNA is TGTGCCAGCAGCTTGGGACAAACAGGGGCCGAGCAGTACTTC. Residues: CASSLGQTGAEQYF.

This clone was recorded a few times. The CDR3 DNA follows: TGTGCCTGGAGTGTACGGGCAGGGGGTAATTCACCCCTCCACTTT. Residues: CAWSVRAGGNSPLHF. The chain employs TRBV30 and TRBJ1-6; 7 bases line up with TRBD1. The ends lost 0 bases at V and 6 bases at J; junction bases unmatched: 5. This CDR3 contains 15 residues. Germline V gene sequence: CDR1 GTSNPN, CDR2 SVGIG (reference sequence).

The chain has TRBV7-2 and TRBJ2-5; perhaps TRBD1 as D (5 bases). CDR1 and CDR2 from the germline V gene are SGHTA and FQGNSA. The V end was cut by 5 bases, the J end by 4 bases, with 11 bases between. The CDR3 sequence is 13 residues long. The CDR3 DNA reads TGTGCCAGCAGCGACAGAATTGCAGAGACCCAGTACTTC. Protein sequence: CASSDRIAETQYF.

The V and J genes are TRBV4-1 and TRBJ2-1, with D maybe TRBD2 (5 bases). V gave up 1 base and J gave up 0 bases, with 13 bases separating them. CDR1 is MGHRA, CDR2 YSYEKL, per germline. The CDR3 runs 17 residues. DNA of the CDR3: TGCGCCAGCAGCCAAGGGGCAAGAGGGAGCTCCTACAATGAGCAGTTCTTC. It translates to CASSQGARGSSYNEQFF.

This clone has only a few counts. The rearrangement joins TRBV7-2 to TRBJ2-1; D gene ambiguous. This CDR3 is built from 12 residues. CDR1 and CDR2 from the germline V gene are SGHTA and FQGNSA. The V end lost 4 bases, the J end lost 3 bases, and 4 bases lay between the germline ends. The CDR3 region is CASSSNYNEQFF. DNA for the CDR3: TGTGCCAGCAGCTCCAACTACAATGAGCAGTTCTTC.

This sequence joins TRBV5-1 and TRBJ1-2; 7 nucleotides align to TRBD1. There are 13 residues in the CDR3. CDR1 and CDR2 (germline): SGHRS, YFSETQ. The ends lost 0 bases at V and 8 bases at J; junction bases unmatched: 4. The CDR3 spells CASSLDPGGGYTF. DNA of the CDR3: TGCGCCAGCAGCTTGGACCCAGGGGGAGGCTACACCTTC. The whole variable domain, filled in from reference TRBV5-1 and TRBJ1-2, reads KAGVTQTPRYLIKTRGQQVTLSCSPISGHRSVSWYQQTPGQGLQFLFEYFSETQRNKGNFPGRFSGRQFSNSRSEMNVSTLELGDSALYLCASSLDPGGGYTFGSGTRLTVV.

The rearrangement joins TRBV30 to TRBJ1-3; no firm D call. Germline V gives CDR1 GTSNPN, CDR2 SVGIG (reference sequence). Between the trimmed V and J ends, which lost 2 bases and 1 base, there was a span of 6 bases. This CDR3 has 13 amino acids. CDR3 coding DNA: TGTGCCTGGAGTCAGGCGTCTGGAAACACCATATATTTT. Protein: CAWSQASGNTIYF. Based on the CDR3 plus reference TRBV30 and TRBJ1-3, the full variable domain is SQTIHQWPATLVQPVGSPLSLECTVEGTSNPNLYWYRQAAGRGLQLLFYSVGIGQISSEVPQNLSASRPQDRQFILSSKKLLLSDSGFYLCAWSQASGNTIYFGEGSWLTVV.

CDR3 sequence: CASSLSREKLFF. Written as DNA, the CDR3 is TGTGCCAGCAGCTTATCGAGAGAAAAACTGTTTTTT. The V gene is TRBV7-2, the J gene TRBJ1-4; no definite D call. The CDR3 totals 12 residues. The ends were cut back, 2 bases at V and 8 bases at J, with 6 bases in the middle. Germline assignment: CDR1 SGHTA and CDR2 FQGNSA. Supplemented by reference TRBV7-2 and TRBJ1-4, the full variable domain reads GAGVSQSPSNKVTEKGKDVELRCDPISGHTALYWYRQSLGQGLEFLIYFQGNSAPDKSGLPSDRFSAERTGGSVSTLTIQRTQQEDSAVYLCASSLSREKLFFGSGTQLSVL.

This CDR3 is CASSSPGQGVYEQYF. CDR3 nucleotide sequence: TGTGCCAGCAGTTCCCCGGGACAGGGGGTGTACGAGCAGTACTTC. This chain uses TRBV6-5 with TRBJ2-7, with 11 bases fitting TRBD1. CDR1 MNHEY and CDR2 SVGAGI come from the germline V gene. Unmatched junction bases numbered 6, after V lost 4 bases and J lost 4 bases. The CDR3 loop spans 15 amino acids.

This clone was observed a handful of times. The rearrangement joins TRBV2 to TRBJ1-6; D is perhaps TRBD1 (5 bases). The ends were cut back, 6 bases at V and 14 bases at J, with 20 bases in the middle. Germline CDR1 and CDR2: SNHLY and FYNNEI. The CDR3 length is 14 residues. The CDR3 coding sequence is TGTGCCAGCAGACAGACAGATTTTGAATTCACCCTCCACTTT. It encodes CASRQTDFEFTLHF. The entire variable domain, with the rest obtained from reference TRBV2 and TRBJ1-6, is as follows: EPEVTQTPSHQVTQMGQEVILRCVPISNHLYFYWYRQILGQKVEFLVSFYNNEISEKSEIFDDQFSVERPDGSNFTLKIRSTKLEDSAMYFCASRQTDFEFTLHFGNGTRLTVT.